This entry is about one TCR beta chain. A quantity of about 0.5 to 1 ug RNA underwent reverse transcription using random hexamers. TCRdb passed the immunoSEQ multiplex PCR reads through MiXCR, listing each CDR3 protein once. The sample carries approximately 230,000 distinct CDR3 sequences, around 95% recorded once. The sample is drawn from a study of CD8 T cells in Susac syndrome. This CDR3 comprises 16 residues. Germline CDR1 is MGHRA and CDR2 is YSYEKL. V lost 4 bases and J lost 8, with 20 bases in between. The sample was CD4+ T cells from PBMCs. The sequence derives from a human donor with multiple sclerosis. V is TRBV4-1 and J is TRBJ1-4; weak D call: TRBD1 (5 bases). The CDR3: CASSPIWTREGEKLFF. CDR3 bases: TGCGCCAGCAGCCCCATTTGGACAAGGGAGGGCGAAAAACTGTTTTTT.